A single T cell receptor beta chain is shown here with its context. The antigen is not known. The data derive from a study of metastatic and nonmetastatic thyroid tumors. Study-wide context: Across blood and tumor or nodule tissue, repertoires from malignant and benign thyroid patients were compared with one another. Study-wide results and caveats: Patients with malignant thyroid tumors reportedly had significantly higher TCR beta diversity than those with benign nodules, in blood and tumor.

TCRdb redid the clone calls on the PCR reads using MiXCR. The table records under 8,000 clones, roughly 33% of them present only once. No treatment of any kind had been given to any patient before thyroid surgery. V was cut by 4 bases and J by 4 bases, with 8 bases left in between. Germline V gene lookup returns CDR1 GTSNPN and CDR2 SVGIG (reference sequence). This CDR3 comprises 12 residues. This rearrangement joins TRBV30 to TRBJ1-3; D gene ambiguous. Material: adjacent normal tissue. This clonotype originated in a female donor with papillary thyroid cancer or a benign thyroid nodule (not recorded which). Some clones in this sample may be carry-over from other donors' samples. The CDR3 nucleotides are TGTGCCTGGAAGGTTAGGGGAAACACCATATATTTT. Protein product: CAWKVRGNTIYF.